These T cell receptor beta chains were read from a single sample in a study of OX40 agonist ivuxolimab in advanced cancers. Sequencing used immunoSEQ multiplex PCR; TCRdb keeps in-frame clones, though not all of them. The sample yields tens of thousands of clones, 80% to 85% seen once. Sequenced here: CD4+ or CD8+ T cells sorted from blood, sampled in a trial of the OX40 agonist ivuxolimab. The receptors were gathered from an adult with an advanced solid tumor such as melanoma, head and neck, liver or kidney cancer. CDR3s include the opening cysteine and the closing phenylalanine or tryptophan. The D gene is left open where the match is weak. Size values are once, few and many counts, or a class for expanded clones, and some rows have none.

CDR3 protein: CASSQASGNTGELFF; CDR3 DNA: TGCGCCAGCAGCCAGGCTAGCGGGAATACCGGGGAGCTGTTTTTT; D gene: TRBD2; J gene: TRBJ2-2; clone size: -; V gene: TRBV4-1
CDR3 protein: CASSLVGEGMNEQFF; CDR3 DNA: TGTGCCAGCAGTTTAGTTGGCGAGGGGATGAATGAGCAGTTCTTC; D gene: -; J gene: TRBJ2-1; clone size: -; V gene: TRBV27
CDR3 protein: CASSQDSGRLTEAFF; CDR3 DNA: TGCGCCAGCAGCCAAGATTCGGGGCGGTTAACTGAAGCTTTCTTT; D gene: -; J gene: TRBJ1-1; clone size: few; V gene: TRBV4-1
CDR3 protein: CASSLQSGQFF; CDR3 DNA: TGTGCCAGCAGTTTACAGAGCGGGCAGTTCTTC; D gene: -; J gene: TRBJ2-1; clone size: once; V gene: TRBV28
CDR3 protein: CASSPQGGVPRQQYF; CDR3 DNA: TGTGCCAGCAGCCCCCAGGGGGGGGTACCCCGTCAGCAGTACTTC; D gene: -; J gene: TRBJ2-7; clone size: -; V gene: TRBV11-2
CDR3 protein: CASSLGGWGEQYF; CDR3 DNA: TGTGCCAGCAGCTTGGGGGGGTGGGGCGAGCAGTACTTC; D gene: TRBD2; J gene: TRBJ2-7; clone size: once; V gene: TRBV11-2
CDR3 protein: CASSLGGANQPQHF; CDR3 DNA: TGTGCCAGCTCCCTGGGGGGGGCCAATCAGCCCCAGCATTTT; D gene: -; J gene: TRBJ1-5; clone size: -; V gene: TRBV6-5
CDR3 protein: CASSAGALGGEQFF; CDR3 DNA: TGTGCCAGCAGCGCTGGGGCCCTTGGCGGGGAGCAGTTCTTC; D gene: -; J gene: TRBJ2-1; clone size: once; V gene: TRBV9
CDR3 protein: CASVMDGQETQYF; CDR3 DNA: TGTGCCAGCGTTATGGACGGCCAAGAGACCCAGTACTTC; D gene: -; J gene: TRBJ2-5; clone size: -; V gene: TRBV28
CDR3 protein: CASSFEEEKLFF; CDR3 DNA: TGTGCCAGCAGCTTCGAGGAGGAAAAACTGTTTTTT; D gene: -; J gene: TRBJ1-4; clone size: -; V gene: TRBV7-9
CDR3 protein: CASSDLSTGVGYGYTF; CDR3 DNA: TGTGCCAGCAGTGACCTTAGTACAGGGGTCGGCTATGGCTACACCTTC; D gene: TRBD1; J gene: TRBJ1-2; clone size: -; V gene: TRBV2
CDR3 protein: CASSLNRVNEQFF; CDR3 DNA: TGTGCCAGCAGCTTAAACAGGGTAAATGAGCAGTTCTTC; D gene: -; J gene: TRBJ2-1; clone size: -; V gene: TRBV7-3
CDR3 protein: CASSPPVIDGYTF; CDR3 DNA: TGTGCCAGCTCACCACCGGTCATAGATGGCTACACCTTC; D gene: -; J gene: TRBJ1-2; clone size: -; V gene: TRBV18
CDR3 protein: CASSEGEKLFF; CDR3 DNA: TGCGCCAGCAGTGAAGGGGAAAAACTGTTTTTT; D gene: -; J gene: TRBJ1-4; clone size: -; V gene: TRBV10-2
CDR3 protein: CASNGPEESRDTQYF; CDR3 DNA: TGTGCCAGCAACGGCCCGGAGGAGTCCAGGGATACGCAGTATTTT; D gene: -; J gene: TRBJ2-3; clone size: -; V gene: TRBV5-4
CDR3 protein: CATSGPELSSYNEQFF; CDR3 DNA: TGTGCCACCAGCGGCCCCGAGCTGAGCTCCTACAATGAGCAGTTCTTC; D gene: -; J gene: TRBJ2-1; clone size: many; V gene: TRBV15
CDR3 protein: CASSSQDRTNLALHF; CDR3 DNA: TGTGCCAGCAGTTCCCAGGACAGGACTAATTTAGCCCTCCACTTT; D gene: TRBD1; J gene: TRBJ1-6; clone size: -; V gene: TRBV6-5
CDR3 protein: CASSLKAHEQYF; CDR3 DNA: TGTGCCAGCAGCTTAAAGGCCCACGAGCAGTACTTC; D gene: -; J gene: TRBJ2-7; clone size: once; V gene: TRBV7-9
CDR3 protein: CASFRSSYEQYF; CDR3 DNA: TGTGCCAGCTTCAGGAGCTCCTACGAGCAGTACTTC; D gene: -; J gene: TRBJ2-7; clone size: few; V gene: TRBV6-5
CDR3 protein: CASSFRDSRNTEAFF; CDR3 DNA: TGTGCCAGCAGCTTCCGGGACTCAAGGAACACTGAAGCTTTCTTT; D gene: -; J gene: TRBJ1-1; clone size: -; V gene: TRBV7-9
CDR3 protein: CASSFDSNQPQHF; CDR3 DNA: TGTGCCAGCAGCTTCGATAGCAATCAGCCCCAGCATTTT; D gene: -; J gene: TRBJ1-5; clone size: -; V gene: TRBV7-9
CDR3 protein: CASSQFGGSQETQYF; CDR3 DNA: TGCGCCAGCAGCCAATTCGGCGGGAGCCAAGAGACCCAGTACTTC; D gene: TRBD2; J gene: TRBJ2-5; clone size: -; V gene: TRBV4-1
CDR3 protein: CASSKVSSGLPQIAYGLSSYEQYF; CDR3 DNA: TGTGCCAGCAGCAAAGTCTCGAGCGGGTTACCTCAGATAGCGTACGGTCTTTCCTCCTACGAGCAGTACTTC; D gene: -; J gene: TRBJ2-7; clone size: -; V gene: TRBV21-1
CDR3 protein: CASSIGQGAYEQYF; CDR3 DNA: TGTGCCAGTAGTATCGGACAGGGCGCCTACGAGCAGTACTTC; D gene: TRBD1; J gene: TRBJ2-7; clone size: -; V gene: TRBV19
CDR3 protein: CASSLVSADTQYF; CDR3 DNA: TGTGCCAGCAGTCTAGTCTCAGCAGATACGCAGTATTTT; D gene: -; J gene: TRBJ2-3; clone size: -; V gene: TRBV5-4
CDR3 protein: CASSPEGTPLGEQFF; CDR3 DNA: TGTGCCAGCAGCCCGGAGGGAACCCCGCTAGGTGAGCAGTTCTTC; D gene: -; J gene: TRBJ2-1; clone size: -; V gene: TRBV6-1
CDR3 protein: CASSPGLEAFF; CDR3 DNA: TGTGCCAGCAGCCCTGGGCTCGAAGCTTTCTTT; D gene: -; J gene: TRBJ1-1; clone size: -; V gene: TRBV7-9
CDR3 protein: CASSSIPSDRGGKTQYF; CDR3 DNA: TGTGCCAGCAGCTCAATACCTTCCGACAGGGGGGGGAAGACCCAGTACTTC; D gene: TRBD1; J gene: TRBJ2-5; clone size: -; V gene: TRBV11-2
CDR3 protein: CASSSLLQGGSGNTIYF; CDR3 DNA: TGCGCCAGCAGCTCACTACTACAGGGCGGATCAGGAAACACCATATATTTT; D gene: -; J gene: TRBJ1-3; clone size: -; V gene: TRBV5-1
CDR3 protein: CASSVVWGGTEAFF; CDR3 DNA: TGTGCCAGCAGCGTAGTCTGGGGGGGCACTGAAGCTTTCTTT; D gene: -; J gene: TRBJ1-1; clone size: -; V gene: TRBV9
CDR3 protein: CASRDLTQETQYF; CDR3 DNA: TGTGCCAGTCGGGACCTTACCCAAGAGACCCAGTACTTC; D gene: -; J gene: TRBJ2-5; clone size: -; V gene: TRBV7-9
CDR3 protein: CASSEDPGQWGYGYTF; CDR3 DNA: TGTGCCAGCAGTGAAGATCCGGGACAATGGGGCTATGGCTACACCTTC; D gene: -; J gene: TRBJ1-2; clone size: -; V gene: TRBV2
CDR3 protein: CASSLGTSNTDTQYF; CDR3 DNA: TGCGCCAGCAGCTTGGGGACTAGCAACACAGATACGCAGTATTTT; D gene: TRBD2; J gene: TRBJ2-3; clone size: once; V gene: TRBV5-1
CDR3 protein: CASSIVVDEQFF; CDR3 DNA: TGTGCCAGTAGTATAGTCGTGGATGAGCAGTTCTTC; D gene: -; J gene: TRBJ2-1; clone size: few; V gene: TRBV19
CDR3 protein: CASSLAGSYEQYF; CDR3 DNA: TGCGCCAGCAGCTTGGCTGGTTCCTACGAGCAGTACTTC; D gene: -; J gene: TRBJ2-7; clone size: -; V gene: TRBV5-1
CDR3 protein: CSVEDRGSYEQYF; CDR3 DNA: TGCAGCGTTGAAGATCGGGGGTCCTACGAGCAGTACTTC; D gene: -; J gene: TRBJ2-7; clone size: -; V gene: TRBV29-1
CDR3 protein: CALRGQTYSGNTIYF; CDR3 DNA: TGTGCCCTCAGGGGGCAGACATACTCTGGAAACACCATATATTTT; D gene: TRBD1; J gene: TRBJ1-3; clone size: -; V gene: TRBV6-1
CDR3 protein: CAISEIREEQFF; CDR3 DNA: TGTGCCATCAGTGAGATTAGGGAGGAGCAGTTCTTC; D gene: -; J gene: TRBJ2-1; clone size: -; V gene: TRBV10-3
CDR3 protein: CASSLGTSPYEQYF; CDR3 DNA: TGTGCCAGCAGCTTGGGGACTAGCCCCTACGAGCAGTACTTC; D gene: TRBD2; J gene: TRBJ2-7; clone size: once; V gene: TRBV11-2
CDR3 protein: CASSIGGTGELFF; CDR3 DNA: TGTGCCAGTAGTATTGGGGGGACCGGGGAGCTGTTTTTT; D gene: -; J gene: TRBJ2-2; clone size: -; V gene: TRBV19
CDR3 protein: CASSSNTEAFF; CDR3 DNA: TGTGCCAGCAGTTCGAACACTGAAGCTTTCTTT; D gene: -; J gene: TRBJ1-1; clone size: -; V gene: TRBV6-5
CDR3 protein: CASSQDGPSGGYTF; CDR3 DNA: TGCGCCAGCAGCCAAGACGGCCCTTCGGGAGGCTACACCTTC; D gene: -; J gene: TRBJ1-2; clone size: -; V gene: TRBV4-1
CDR3 protein: CASSFYGTGPTYNEQFF; CDR3 DNA: TGTGCCAGCAGCTTCTACGGGACAGGGCCTACCTACAATGAGCAGTTCTTC; D gene: TRBD1; J gene: TRBJ2-1; clone size: many; V gene: TRBV7-2
CDR3 protein: CASSVGTEQFF; CDR3 DNA: TGTGCCAGCAGCGTAGGGACCGAGCAGTTCTTC; D gene: -; J gene: TRBJ2-1; clone size: -; V gene: TRBV9
CDR3 protein: CASSVNPLNTEAFF; CDR3 DNA: TGCGCCAGCAGTGTAAACCCGCTGAACACTGAAGCTTTCTTT; D gene: -; J gene: TRBJ1-1; clone size: -; V gene: TRBV10-2
CDR3 protein: CASSYDSTEQYF; CDR3 DNA: TGTGCCAGCAGTTACGATAGCACCGAGCAGTACTTC; D gene: -; J gene: TRBJ2-7; clone size: -; V gene: TRBV6-6
CDR3 protein: CASSAPTGEGNTIYF; CDR3 DNA: TGTGCCAGCAGCGCCCCAACAGGGGAAGGAAACACCATATATTTT; D gene: TRBD1; J gene: TRBJ1-3; clone size: -; V gene: TRBV13
CDR3 protein: CASSQVQASYNEQFF; CDR3 DNA: TGTGCCAGCAGTCAAGTACAGGCTTCCTACAATGAGCAGTTCTTC; D gene: -; J gene: TRBJ2-1; clone size: -; V gene: TRBV7-7
CDR3 protein: CASSPLGERLHF; CDR3 DNA: TGTGCCAGCAGCCCCTTGGGGGAGAGGCTCCACTTT; D gene: -; J gene: TRBJ1-6; clone size: few; V gene: TRBV6-6
CDR3 protein: CASSLGTSGYNEQFF; CDR3 DNA: TGTGCCAGCAGTTTAGGGACTAGCGGATACAATGAGCAGTTCTTC; D gene: TRBD2; J gene: TRBJ2-1; clone size: -; V gene: TRBV28
CDR3 protein: CASSSISSGANVLTF; CDR3 DNA: TGTGCCAGCAGTTCAATAAGCTCTGGGGCCAACGTCCTGACTTTC; D gene: -; J gene: TRBJ2-6; clone size: once; V gene: TRBV27
CDR3 protein: CASRGGPGELFF; CDR3 DNA: TGTGCCAGCAGAGGAGGGCCCGGGGAGCTGTTTTTT; D gene: -; J gene: TRBJ2-2; clone size: -; V gene: TRBV6-1
CDR3 protein: CASSFHHRIAGGDEQFF; CDR3 DNA: TGTGCCAGCAGCTTCCACCACCGGATAGCGGGGGGTGATGAGCAGTTCTTC; D gene: TRBD2; J gene: TRBJ2-1; clone size: -; V gene: TRBV11-3
CDR3 protein: CASSLGTWKEKLFF; CDR3 DNA: TGTGCCAGCAGCTTAGGGACATGGAAAGAAAAACTGTTTTTT; D gene: -; J gene: TRBJ1-4; clone size: once; V gene: TRBV13
CDR3 protein: CATSRVGNEQFF; CDR3 DNA: TGTGCCACCAGCAGAGTGGGAAATGAGCAGTTCTTC; D gene: -; J gene: TRBJ2-1; clone size: -; V gene: TRBV15
CDR3 protein: CASSLARTDYEQYF; CDR3 DNA: TGTGCCAGCAGTTTAGCCCGGACAGACTACGAGCAGTACTTC; D gene: -; J gene: TRBJ2-7; clone size: -; V gene: TRBV27
CDR3 protein: CASGLAGYNEQFF; CDR3 DNA: TGTGCCAGCGGGCTAGCGGGTTACAATGAGCAGTTCTTC; D gene: TRBD2; J gene: TRBJ2-1; clone size: -; V gene: TRBV6-5
CDR3 protein: CASSQVQGIPTDTQYF; CDR3 DNA: TGTGCCAGCAGCCAAGTACAGGGGATCCCCACAGATACGCAGTATTTT; D gene: TRBD1; J gene: TRBJ2-3; clone size: -; V gene: TRBV14
CDR3 protein: CASSKKGPENTEAFF; CDR3 DNA: TGTGCCAGCAGCAAAAAGGGACCGGAGAACACTGAAGCTTTCTTT; D gene: -; J gene: TRBJ1-1; clone size: -; V gene: TRBV21-1
CDR3 protein: CASRRTGFYEQYF; CDR3 DNA: TGTGCCAGCAGACGAACAGGGTTCTACGAGCAGTACTTC; D gene: -; J gene: TRBJ2-7; clone size: -; V gene: TRBV5-4